This entry describes one TCR beta chain. Data came from immunoSEQ multiplex PCR; TCRdb stores just in-frame clones and leaves some out. The data hold roughly 260,000 clones, with more than 70% observed a single time. The V end lost 0 bases, the J end lost 0 bases, and 7 bases lay between the germline ends. CDR3 length equals 15 residues. The germline V gene has CDR1 SGHDT and CDR2 YYEEEE. The sample is drawn from a study of blood T cell repertoires in COVID-19. Study in general: Samples representing acute and convalescent COVID-19 were sourced from the United States, Italy and Spain. Nucleic acid was either cDNA or gDNA, and it came from T cells, B-cell-depleted T cells, or PBMCs.

Enrolment of Seattle patients took place during active infection, and they were followed longitudinally. This TCR derives from a woman aged 25 to 39 with COVID-19, enrolled during active disease. Sample: peripheral blood. The chain combines TRBV5-6 with TRBJ1-3, with D unclear. CDR3 loop: CASSLAFSSGNTIYF. For the CDR3, the DNA is TGTGCCAGCAGCTTGGCTTTCAGCTCTGGAAACACCATATATTTT.